These 19 T cell receptor beta chains originate from one sample sequenced in a study of CD8+CD57+ T cells in acquired aplastic anemia. Genomic DNA acted as the template from which TCR beta VDJ combination and CDR3 sequence profiling were carried out. A single record per CDR3 protein comes from TCRdb applying MiXCR to the reads. The table shows around 120,000 distinct CDR3 sequences, with approximately 41% occurring only once. Sequenced patients had shown CD8+CD57+ cell expansion by flow cytometry. What was sequenced was sorted CD4+, CD8+, or CD8+CD57+ T cells (not recorded which) from PBMCs. These receptors came from a human donor with aplastic anemia.

This clonotype was recorded a few times. This may be a read error, as it is one base from a much larger clone. This rearrangement joins TRBV7-2 to TRBJ1-1, with D tentatively TRBD1 (6 bases). The germline V and J ends were trimmed by 6 bases and 4 bases, with 15 bases remaining between them. CDR3 length: 14 amino acids. The germline CDR1 and CDR2 sequences are SGHTA and FQGNSA. CDR3 bases: TGTGCCAGCAGTTGGGACAACGTGAGCACTGAAGCTTTCTTT. This encodes CASSWDNVSTEAFF.

As to this clonotype: This may stem from a read error, because a much larger clone lies one nucleotide away. The chain links TRBV30 to TRBJ2-7; D uncertain. Germline-derived CDR1 and CDR2 are GTSNPN and SVGIG (reference sequence). This CDR3 is built from 10 residues. Trimming pared 7 bases from V and 1 base from J, leaving 5 bases between. CDR3 region: CASLSYEQYF. DNA for the CDR3: TGTGCCTCCCTGTCCTACGAGCAGTACTTC.

The CDR3 here is CASSLAGATYEQYF. CDR3 in DNA: TGTGCCAGTTCCCTAGCGGGTGCGACCTACGAGCAGTACTTC. The chain has TRBV19 and TRBJ2-7; TRBD2 agrees at 8 bases. Trimming cost V 8 bases and J 2 bases; bases outside gene matches: 8. The CDR3 sequence is 14 residues long. Germline CDR1 is LNHDA and CDR2 is SQIVND (reference sequence).

Ten or more counts support this clonotype. The chain links TRBV7-2 to TRBJ2-7; D is unclear. The CDR3 is 13 amino acids. V was trimmed by 2 bases and J by 2 bases, leaving 7 bases between them. Germline values: CDR1 SGHTA, CDR2 FQGNSA. The CDR3 DNA reads as TGTGCCAGCAGCTTATTAGGGACCTACGAGCAGTACTTC. It translates to CASSLLGTYEQYF. The whole variable domain, remainder taken from reference TRBV7-2 and TRBJ2-7, is GAGVSQSPSNKVTEKGKDVELRCDPISGHTALYWYRQSLGQGLEFLIYFQGNSAPDKSGLPSDRFSAERTGGSVSTLTIQRTQQEDSAVYLCASSLLGTYEQYFGPGTRLTVT.

The sample holds a few counts of this clonotype. The chain links TRBV5-1 to TRBJ1-1; D is undetermined. Germline values: CDR1 SGHRS, CDR2 YFSETQ. The CDR3 extends over 15 amino acids. V lost 6 bases to trimming and J lost 1 base, with 16 bases between them. The CDR3 here is CASTTWMGTNTEAFF. CDR3 in DNA: TGCGCCAGCACCACCTGGATGGGAACGAACACTGAAGCTTTCTTT.

The genes are TRBV15 and TRBJ2-3; 9 nucleotides match TRBD1. CDR1 LNHNV and CDR2 YYDKDF come from the germline V gene (reference sequence). The CDR3 has 16 amino acids. V lost 3 bases and J lost 2; bases outside the gene matches: 6. This chain's CDR3 is CATSRDRGSYTDTQYF. The CDR3 DNA sequence: TGTGCCACCAGCAGGGACAGGGGATCTTACACAGATACGCAGTATTTT.

V gene TRBV20-1 combines with J gene TRBJ2-1; D gene unclear. V was cut by 1 base and J by 7 bases, with 8 bases left in between. CDR3 length: 12 amino acids. Per germline, CDR1 DFQATT and CDR2 SNEGSKA (reference sequence). Here the CDR3 DNA reads TGCAGTGCTAGAGTGGGTGGGAATGAGCAGTTCTTC. Residues: CSARVGGNEQFF.

The sample holds one count of this clonotype. No conserved phenylalanine or tryptophan is present at the end of the CDR3, so a read error is the likely explanation. The rearrangement joins TRBV7-8 to TRBJ1-3, with TRBD1 matching over 7 bases. The CDR3 is 17 residues long. Per the germline V gene, CDR1 is SGHVS and CDR2 is FQNEAQ. CDR3 sequence (DNA): TGTGCCGGCAGCCGCCGTGTGGCAGGGGGCTCTGGAAACACCATATATCTT. It translates to CAGSRRVAGGSGNTIYL.

The chain has TRBV11-2 and TRBJ2-3; 11 bases fit TRBD2. V gave up 3 bases and J gave up 9 bases; unmatched junction bases: 8. This CDR3 contains 15 residues. Germline V gene sequence: CDR1 SGHAT, CDR2 FQNNGV. The CDR3 bases are TGTGCCAGCAGCTTTACTAGCGGGGGACCGGGCACGCAGTATTTT. As protein: CASSFTSGGPGTQYF. Together with reference TRBV11-2 and TRBJ2-3, the CDR3 gives the full variable domain: EAGVAQSPRYKIIEKRQSVAFWCNPISGHATLYWYQQILGQGPKLLIQFQNNGVVDDSQLPKDRFSAERLKGVDSTLKIQPAKLEDSAVYLCASSFTSGGPGTQYFGPGTRLTVL.

This clonotype was detected ten times or more. CDR3 protein: CASSEARFLDRGHEQYF. The CDR3 DNA follows: TGTGCCAGCAGTGAAGCACGATTCCTGGACAGGGGCCACGAGCAGTACTTC. V usage is TRBV6-1 and J usage is TRBJ2-7; 9 nucleotides line up with TRBD1. The CDR3 length is 17 residues. The germline V gene encodes CDR1 MNHNS and CDR2 SASEGT. The trim removed 0 bases at V and 5 bases at J, leaving 11 bases unmatched.

The chain links TRBV19 to TRBJ2-7; TRBD2 agrees at 7 bases. With 7 bases clipped from V and 0 bases from J, the junction kept 9 bases outside the gene matches. Germline assignment: CDR1 LNHDA and CDR2 SQIVND (reference sequence). This CDR3 region has 15 residues. The CDR3 DNA is TGTGCCAGTACGAGGGGCGCGGGGGTCTCCTACGAGCAGTACTTC. It translates to CASTRGAGVSYEQYF.

This clonotype has more than one count but fewer than ten. The chain is built from TRBV6-2 or TRBV6-3 and TRBJ1-5, with 7 nucleotides matching TRBD1. The germline V gene has CDR1 MNHEY and CDR2 SVGEGT. There are 15 residues in the CDR3. V gave up 4 bases and J gave up 5 bases; unmatched junction bases: 8. The chain's CDR3 is CASSSGGGGYQPQHF. CDR3 coding DNA: TGTGCCAGCAGTTCAGGGGGGGGAGGATATCAGCCCCAGCATTTT.

This clonotype was seen more than once but under ten times. The J gene is TRBJ2-1, the V gene TRBV11-1; D ambiguous. Trimming removed 11 bases at V and 4 bases at J, with 21 bases between. The CDR3 totals 15 residues. Looked up from germline, CDR1 is SGHAT and CDR2 is FQDESV (reference sequence). CDR3 sequence reads: CAWSRREALYNEQFF. The CDR3, as DNA: TGTGCCTGGAGTAGAAGGGAAGCCCTTTACAATGAGCAGTTCTTC.

This clonotype was detected many times. The chain employs TRBV6-1 and TRBJ1-3, with D unclear. The CDR3 totals 12 residues. The V and J ends lost 8 bases and 0 bases respectively, with 5 bases between them. The germline V gene encodes CDR1 MNHNS and CDR2 SASEGT. This chain's CDR3 is CASALSGNTIYF. DNA of the CDR3: TGTGCCAGCGCCCTCTCTGGAAACACCATATATTTT.

This clonotype was counted many times. The V gene is TRBV5-8, the J gene TRBJ2-5; D possibly corresponds to TRBD1 (6 bases). The V gene's germline CDR1 is SGHTS and CDR2 YDEGEE. This CDR3 is 15 amino acids long. V shed 7 bases and J shed 4 bases, with 20 bases lying between them. CDR3 loop: CASSSGRTVRETQYF. CDR3 in DNA: TGTGCCAGCTCCTCGGGACGGACAGTACGAGAGACCCAGTACTTC.

This clonotype was counted a single time. Since a much larger clone is just one base distant, this may be a read error. This sequence joins TRBV2 and TRBJ2-1; 7 bases are shared with TRBD1. This CDR3 has 11 residues. The germline V gene has CDR1 SNHLY and CDR2 FYNNEI. Germline trimming cut 4 bases from V and 15 bases from J; bases unmatched to any gene: 6. In DNA, the CDR3 is TGTGCCAGCAGTGGAGGGGGCCATCGGTTCTTC. Residues: CASSGGGHRFF.

This clonotype turned up a few times. One end of the junction is discordant with germline, which a read error may explain. The chain has TRBV2 and TRBJ2-2; the D call may be TRBD1 or TRBD2 (5 bases each). The CDR3 has 14 residues. The germline CDR1 and CDR2 sequences are SNHLY and FYNNEI. The CDR3 region is CASREARGTGELFF. CDR3 DNA: TGTGCCAGCAGGGAAGCGAGGGGCACCGGGGAGCTGTTTTTT.

The rearrangement uses TRBV5-6 and TRBJ1-5, with 9 bases lining up with TRBD1. Per germline, CDR1 SGHDT and CDR2 YYEEEE. CDR3 length: 18 residues. V shed 0 bases, J shed 6 bases, and the junction held 13 bases outside the gene matches. In DNA form, the CDR3 reads TGTGCCAGCAGCTTGGCTGGGACAGGGCCCGCCGGGGGTCAGCCCCAGCATTTT. Protein product: CASSLAGTGPAGGQPQHF. Full variable domain (missing parts from reference TRBV5-6 and TRBJ1-5): DAGVTQSPTHLIKTRGQQVTLRCSPKSGHDTVSWYQQALGQGPQFIFQYYEEEERQRGNFPDRFSGHQFPNYSSELNVNALLLGDSALYLCASSLAGTGPAGGQPQHFGDGTRLSIL.

This clonotype was detected many times. The genes are TRBV29-1 and TRBJ1-1; D is ambiguous. CDR1 SQVTM and CDR2 ANQGSEA come from the germline V gene. There are 12 residues in the CDR3. V lost 3 bases and J 3 bases, leaving 8 bases between the germline ends. The CDR3, as DNA: TGCAGCGTTGACTTGCGGGACACTGAAGCTTTCTTT. This translates into CSVDLRDTEAFF.